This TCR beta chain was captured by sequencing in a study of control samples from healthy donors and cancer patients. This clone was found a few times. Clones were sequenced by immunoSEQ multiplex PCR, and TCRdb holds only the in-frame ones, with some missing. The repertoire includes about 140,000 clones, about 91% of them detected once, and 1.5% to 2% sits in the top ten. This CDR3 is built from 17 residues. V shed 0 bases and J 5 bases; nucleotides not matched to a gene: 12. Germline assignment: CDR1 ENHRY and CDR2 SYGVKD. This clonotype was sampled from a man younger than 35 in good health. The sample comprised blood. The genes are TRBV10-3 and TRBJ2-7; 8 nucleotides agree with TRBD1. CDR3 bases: TGTGCCATCAGTGAGTCAGGGACAGGCGCCCGCAGGGACGAGCAGTACTTC. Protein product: CAISESGTGARRDEQYF.